This T cell receptor (beta chain) was captured by sequencing in a study of T cell repertoires in cytomegalovirus infection. About the research overall: Recently identified HLA-C-restricted and well-studied HLA-B-restricted CMV epitopes were used.

The CDR3 has 19 amino acids. J gave up 2 bases and V 6 bases, and 16 bases lay outside the gene matches. Germline V gives CDR1 LNHDA, CDR2 SQIVND (reference sequence). Study-wide results and limits: Cumulative public TCR beta family frequency identified carriers of CMV plus the relevant HLA.

Using its own MiXCR run on the reads, TCRdb lists one record per CDR3 protein. Of 800,000 to 950,000 distinct CDR3 sequences listed, around a third are singletons. To note about this clonotype: Its antigen remains unidentified.

Sequencing used cultured CD8+ T cells from PBMCs, obtained from culture after CMV antigen stimulation. The chain carries TRBV19 and TRBJ2-6; the match to TRBD1 covers 7 bases. This sequence was found in a human donor in good health (CMV status not recorded). Some clones in this sample may be carry-over from other donors' samples. CDR3 bases: TGTGCCAGTAGATGGGTGGTCGACAGGGATCACGCTGGGGCCAACGTCCTGACTTTC. Protein: CASRWVVDRDHAGANVLTF.